This T cell receptor (beta chain) came from a study of T cells in Graves' hyperthyroidism and ophthalmopathy. The wider study: Peripheral blood collection took place at initial diagnosis, before any treatment.

The CDR3 has 16 amino acids. The V gene's germline CDR1 is MNHNS and CDR2 SASEGT. V lost 0 bases to trimming and J lost 4 bases; unmatched junction nucleotides: 8. Amplified TCR beta CDR3 regions came from RNA transcripts. RT-PCR in the first round (using the HTBI primer set) targeted the TCR CDR3. TCRdb processed the multiplex PCR reads anew with MiXCR; each CDR3 protein has one entry. The sample includes more than 300,000 distinct CDR3 sequences, approximately 18% of them seen just once. In this sample, this clonotype turned up many times. Source material: blood. This sequence was found in a man aged 18-30 years with Graves' ophthalmopathy. The chain links TRBV6-1 to TRBJ1-1; TRBD1 agrees at 7 bases. DNA of the CDR3: TGTGCCAGCAGTGAAGCTCCGACAGGGTGGGGCACTGAAGCTTTCTTT. Translated: CASSEAPTGWGTEAFF.